The TCR beta chain under discussion was sequenced for a study of CD8+ T cells in alopecia areata. The CDR3 is made up of 14 amino acids. Trimming left V 4 bases short and J 1 base short, with 10 bases between. Germline assignment: CDR1 MGHDK and CDR2 SYGVNS. RNA, once extracted, was reverse transcribed into cDNA for use as the sequencing template. Assay: immunoSEQ multiplex PCR; the TCRdb copy retains only in-frame clones and omits some. The sample includes 200,000 to 250,000 clones, approximately 70% of them seen just once. The treatment was: oral pan-JAK inhibitor, 5-10 mg twice daily. This chain links TRBV25-1 with TRBJ1-1; D gene unclear. The sample consisted of CD4+ T cells sorted from blood, taken at approximately week 42, from a patient treated with tofacitinib. This receptor was identified in a human donor with alopecia areata. CDR3 in amino acids: CASSGVGANTEAFF. The CDR3 bases are TGTGCCAGCAGTGGGGTTGGAGCGAACACTGAAGCTTTCTTT.